This entry lists 13 T cell receptor beta chains sequenced from one sample in a study of cytomegalovirus exposure and HLA in healthy donors. PCR amplification relied on 60 Vbeta primers (plus 13 Jbeta primers). Generated by immunoSEQ multiplex PCR, the TCRdb table keeps only in-frame clones and is missing some. The sample consists of approximately 92,000 clones, approximately 81% of them appearing once. The sequenced sample consisted of PBMCs. The receptors derive from a girl aged 2-10 years in good health and CMV-seropositive.

This chain links TRBV30 with TRBJ2-5; D unresolved. The end of the DNA is better explained by TRBJ2-7, so the J call may be wrong. CDR3 size: 16 residues. Germline V gives CDR1 GTSNPN, CDR2 SVGIG (reference sequence). The CDR3 loop reads CAWSVGALDLSYEQYF. The CDR3 nucleotides read TGTGCCTGGAGTGTAGGAGCCCTAGACCTCTCCTACGAGCAGTACTTC.

This clone was picked up one time. V usage is TRBV10-3 and J usage is TRBJ2-5, with 8 bases fitting TRBD2. V lost 3 bases to trimming and J lost 4 bases; unmatched junction nucleotides: 22. CDR3 length: 20 residues. The germline V gene encodes CDR1 ENHRY and CDR2 SYGVKD. Here the CDR3 reads CAISDDLNGRAHGDRETQYF. The DNA for the CDR3 is TGTGCCATCAGTGACGACTTAAACGGGAGGGCCCACGGCGATAGAGAGACCCAGTACTTC.

The table lists this clone with a count of one. The rearrangement uses TRBV30 and TRBJ2-1; unclear D gene. The V gene's germline CDR1 is GTSNPN and CDR2 SVGIG (reference sequence). This CDR3 is 12 amino acids long. Trimming left V 1 base short and J 4 bases short, with 5 bases between. This CDR3 is CAWSERYNEQFF. CDR3 nucleotides: TGTGCCTGGAGTGAACGGTACAATGAGCAGTTCTTC.

The chain is built from TRBV18 and TRBJ1-1; TRBD1 matches at 7 bases. The V gene end was trimmed by 0 bases and the J gene end by 3 bases; junction bases not matched to a gene: 4. Looked up from germline, CDR1 is KGHSH and CDR2 is LQKENI. The CDR3 loop spans 15 amino acids. CDR3 loop: CASSPPSGQDTEAFF. Here the CDR3 DNA reads TGTGCCAGCTCACCACCGTCTGGACAGGACACTGAAGCTTTCTTT.

This sequence joins TRBV18 and TRBJ2-5; a possible D gene is TRBD1 (5 bases). V lost 0 bases and J 2 bases, leaving 7 bases between the germline ends. Germline V gives CDR1 KGHSH, CDR2 LQKENI. This CDR3 region has 14 residues. In DNA form, the CDR3 reads TGTGCCAGCTCACCACCGGGGCGACAAGAGACCCAGTACTTC. Its translation is CASSPPGRQETQYF.

This chain connects TRBV30 to TRBJ1-1; D is ambiguous. The CDR3 extends over 16 amino acids. V was pared by 1 base and J by 4 bases, with 19 bases between. Germline CDR1 is GTSNPN and CDR2 is SVGIG (reference sequence). CDR3 residues: CAWSGEQPGVRTEAFF. The CDR3 bases are TGTGCCTGGAGTGGAGAGCAACCGGGAGTGCGCACTGAAGCTTTCTTT.

The V call is TRBV28, the J call TRBJ1-4; D perhaps matches TRBD1 (5 bases). The CDR3 has 16 amino acids. V gave up 4 bases and J gave up 8 bases, with 20 bases separating them. CDR1 is MDHEN and CDR2 is SYDVKM in the germline V gene. The DNA for the CDR3 is TGTGCCAGCAGTTCAATCCGCCATGGACAATGGGAAAAACTGTTTTTT. Translation: CASSSIRHGQWEKLFF.

The gene calls are TRBV9 and TRBJ1-2; D might be TRBD1 (5 bases). CDR3 size: 15 residues. In germline, CDR1 is SGDLS, CDR2 YYNGEE. V lost 2 bases and J 4 bases, leaving 15 bases between the germline ends. The CDR3 here is CASSVFREGAYGYTF. The CDR3 DNA reads as TGTGCCAGCAGCGTTTTCAGGGAAGGCGCCTATGGCTACACCTTC. Based on the CDR3 plus reference TRBV9 and TRBJ1-2, the full variable domain is DSGVTQTPKHLITATGQRVTLRCSPRSGDLSVYWYQQSLDQGLQFLIQYYNGEERAKGNILERFSAQQFPDLHSELNLSSLELGDSALYFCASSVFREGAYGYTFGSGTRLTVV.

The V gene is TRBV29-1, the J gene TRBJ1-3; tentative D call: TRBD1 (6 bases). CDR1 is SQVTM and CDR2 is ANQGSEA in the germline V gene. This CDR3 region has 15 residues. V dropped 1 base and J dropped 7 bases, with 17 bases sitting between them. The CDR3 protein is CSVEGWWQGKNTIYF. CDR3 DNA sequence: TGCAGCGTTGAAGGCTGGTGGCAGGGGAAGAACACCATATATTTT.

The chain links TRBV4-1 to TRBJ2-1; TRBD1 aligns across 9 bases. After removal of 2 bases from V and 4 bases from J, the junction contained 3 bases not matched to a gene. In germline, CDR1 is MGHRA, CDR2 YSYEKL. The CDR3 totals 15 residues. The CDR3 sequence is CASSQLGTGYNEQFF. In DNA form, the CDR3 reads TGCGCCAGCAGCCAACTCGGGACAGGGTACAATGAGCAGTTCTTC.

This chain uses TRBV15 with TRBJ1-4; 8 nucleotides line up with TRBD1. The V gene's germline CDR1 is LNHNV and CDR2 YYDKDF (reference sequence). This CDR3 spans 17 amino acids. After removal of 3 bases from V and 7 bases from J, the junction contained 13 bases not matched to a gene. The CDR3 here is CATSRAGQGGAAEKLFF. For the CDR3, the DNA is TGTGCCACCAGCAGGGCCGGACAGGGAGGGGCCGCTGAAAAACTGTTTTTT.

The table lists this clone with a count of one. This sequence joins TRBV4-1 and TRBJ1-2; a possible D gene is TRBD1 (5 bases). Trimming pared 1 base from V and 6 bases from J, leaving 18 bases between. The CDR3 has 16 residues. The germline V gene encodes CDR1 MGHRA and CDR2 YSYEKL. DNA for the CDR3: TGCGCCAGCAGCCAAGTCATTCGGAGGGGTGGGGATGGCTACACCTTC. This codes for CASSQVIRRGGDGYTF.

The chain employs TRBV6-1 and TRBJ2-3, with TRBD2 identical over 9 bases. V shed 7 bases and J 4 bases; nucleotides not matched to a gene: 6. The CDR3 consists of 14 residues. The germline gives CDR1 MNHNS, CDR2 SASEGT. CDR3 amino acids: CASTTAGGADTQYF. The CDR3 DNA is TGTGCCAGCACGACAGCGGGAGGTGCAGATACGCAGTATTTT.